This entry describes one TCR beta chain. The data belong to a study of Ad26.COV2.S vaccination and SARS-CoV-2 variants. Germline-derived CDR1 and CDR2 are SEHNR and FQNEAQ (reference sequence). This CDR3 is built from 12 residues. Trimming shortened V by 3 bases and J by 7 bases, and 10 bases separated the two germline ends. Treatment reported: some 19 received Ad26.COV2.S at low or high dose, single or two shots; 5 received placebo; per-sample allocation not given. Sampling happened 63 days after the first vaccine or placebo injection. This Boston cohort included adults aged 18-55 years. The data were produced by immunoSEQ multiplex PCR, yet TCRdb's version contains in-frame clones alone and is incomplete. The sample has around 250,000 clones; about 83% are singletons.

The TCR sequence derives from a person between 18 and 59 years old who received the Ad26.COV2.S COVID-19 vaccine or a placebo. Sequenced material: peripheral blood, taken in a trial of Ad26.COV2.S vaccine versus placebo. The rearrangement links TRBV7-9 to TRBJ2-7; D tentatively fits TRBD1 or TRBD2 (5 bases each). The CDR3 region is CASSFSEGEQYF. The DNA of the CDR3 is TGTGCCAGCAGCTTCTCTGAGGGGGAGCAGTACTTC.